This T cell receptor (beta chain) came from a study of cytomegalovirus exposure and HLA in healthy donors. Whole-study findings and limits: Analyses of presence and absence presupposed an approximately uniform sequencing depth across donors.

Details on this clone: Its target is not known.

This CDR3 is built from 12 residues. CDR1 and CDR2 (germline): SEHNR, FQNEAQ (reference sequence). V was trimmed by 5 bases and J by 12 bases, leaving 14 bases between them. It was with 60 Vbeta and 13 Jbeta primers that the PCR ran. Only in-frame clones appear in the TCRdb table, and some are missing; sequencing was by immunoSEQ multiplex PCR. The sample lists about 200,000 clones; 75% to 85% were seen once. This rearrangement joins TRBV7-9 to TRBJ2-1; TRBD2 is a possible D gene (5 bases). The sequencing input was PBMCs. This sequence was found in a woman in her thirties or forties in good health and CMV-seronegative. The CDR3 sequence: CASSLERQRQFF. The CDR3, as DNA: TGTGCCAGCAGCCTTGAGCGGCAGCGGCAGTTCTTC. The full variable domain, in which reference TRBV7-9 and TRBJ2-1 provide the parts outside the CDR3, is DTGVSQNPRHKITKRGQNVTFRCDPISEHNRLYWYRQTLGQGPEFLTYFQNEAQLEKSRLLSDRFSAERPKGSFSTLEIQRTEQGDSAMYLCASSLERQRQFFGPGTRLTVL.